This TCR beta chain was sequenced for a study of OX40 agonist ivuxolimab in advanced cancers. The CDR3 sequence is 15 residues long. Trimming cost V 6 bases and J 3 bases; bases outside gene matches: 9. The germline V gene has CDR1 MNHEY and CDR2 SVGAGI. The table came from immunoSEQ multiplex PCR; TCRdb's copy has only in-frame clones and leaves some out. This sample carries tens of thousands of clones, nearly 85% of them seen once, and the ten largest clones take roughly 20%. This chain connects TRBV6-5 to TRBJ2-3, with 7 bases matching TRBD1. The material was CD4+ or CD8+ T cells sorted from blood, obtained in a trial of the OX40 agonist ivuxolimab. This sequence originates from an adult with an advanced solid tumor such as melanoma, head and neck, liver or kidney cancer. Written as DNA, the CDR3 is TGTGCCAGCAGCTACAGGGGCCCGGGGACAGATACGCAGTATTTT. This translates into CASSYRGPGTDTQYF.